What follows describes a single T cell receptor beta chain. Its antigen is as yet unknown. Profiling relied on immunoSEQ multiplex PCR, and the TCRdb table lists in-frame clones only, not all of them. The table records around 250,000 clones, around 87% of them present only once. The data stem from a study of cytomegalovirus exposure and HLA in healthy donors. Whole-study results and caveats: Specificity for CMV antigens was confirmed in vitro for a few of the CMV-associated chains. The study flagged about 150 TCR beta chains as cytomegalovirus-associated. According to a subsequent analysis, TCR clusters from the first cohort were inclined to appear together in the roughly 120 validation repertoires.

Trimming at V came to 4 bases and at J to 1 base, leaving 6 bases not matched to a gene. CDR3 length equals 15 residues. CDR1 is SGHRS, CDR2 YFSETQ, per germline. The origin of this receptor is a woman aged 18-30 years in good health and CMV-seronegative. This sequence joins TRBV5-1 and TRBJ1-1; 8 bases match TRBD1. Sequenced sample: PBMCs. CDR3: CASSLPTGENTEAFF. DNA of the CDR3: TGCGCCAGCAGCCTACCGACAGGGGAGAACACTGAAGCTTTCTTT.